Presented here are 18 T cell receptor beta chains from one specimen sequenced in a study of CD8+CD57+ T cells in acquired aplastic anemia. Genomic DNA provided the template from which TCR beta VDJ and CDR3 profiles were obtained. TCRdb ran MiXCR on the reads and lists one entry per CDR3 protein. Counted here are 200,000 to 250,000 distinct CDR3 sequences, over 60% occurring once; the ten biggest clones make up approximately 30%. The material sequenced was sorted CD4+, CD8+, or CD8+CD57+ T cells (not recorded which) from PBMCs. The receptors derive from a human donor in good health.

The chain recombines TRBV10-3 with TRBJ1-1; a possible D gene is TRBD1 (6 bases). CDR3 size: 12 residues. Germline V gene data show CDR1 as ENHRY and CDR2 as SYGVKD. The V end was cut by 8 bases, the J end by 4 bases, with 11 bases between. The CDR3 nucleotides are TGTGCCATCGGTACAGGGACCACTGAAGCTTTCTTT. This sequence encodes CAIGTGTTEAFF.

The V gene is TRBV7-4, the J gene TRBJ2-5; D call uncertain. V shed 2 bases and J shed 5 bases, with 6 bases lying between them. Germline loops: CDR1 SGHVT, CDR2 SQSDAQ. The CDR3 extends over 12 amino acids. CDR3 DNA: TGTGCCAGCAGCTTACTATCGGAGACCCAGTACTTC. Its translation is CASSLLSETQYF.

For the CDR3, the DNA is TGTGCCAGTAGCGGGGTTCCAGAGACCCAGTACTTC. Protein sequence: CASSGVPETQYF. This chain joins TRBV10-3 and TRBJ2-5; 8 bases agree with TRBD2. The CDR3 sequence is 12 residues long. The germline V gene encodes CDR1 ENHRY and CDR2 SYGVKD. V shed 10 bases, J shed 4 bases, and the junction held 5 bases outside the gene matches.

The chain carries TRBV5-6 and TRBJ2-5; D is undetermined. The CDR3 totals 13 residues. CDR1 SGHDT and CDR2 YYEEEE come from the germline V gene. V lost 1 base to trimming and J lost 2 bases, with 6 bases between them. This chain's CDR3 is CASSLQEQETQYF. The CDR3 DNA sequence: TGTGCCAGCAGCTTGCAGGAGCAAGAGACCCAGTACTTC. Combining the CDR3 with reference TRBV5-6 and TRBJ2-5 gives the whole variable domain DAGVTQSPTHLIKTRGQQVTLRCSPKSGHDTVSWYQQALGQGPQFIFQYYEEEERQRGNFPDRFSGHQFPNYSSELNVNALLLGDSALYLCASSLQEQETQYFGPGTRLLVL.

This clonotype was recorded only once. CDR3 DNA: TGTGCCAGCAGCGTAGACGGGACAGGGGGTATTTCACCCCTCCACTTT. Its protein is CASSVDGTGGISPLHF. The chain joins TRBV9 to TRBJ1-6, with 11 nucleotides matching TRBD1. CDR3 length: 16 amino acids. The V gene end was trimmed by 0 bases and the J gene end by 9 bases; junction bases not matched to a gene: 5. Germline V gives CDR1 SGDLS, CDR2 YYNGEE.

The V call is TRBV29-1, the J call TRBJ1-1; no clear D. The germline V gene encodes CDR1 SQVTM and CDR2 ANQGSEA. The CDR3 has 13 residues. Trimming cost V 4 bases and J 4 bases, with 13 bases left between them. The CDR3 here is CSVVETEGTEAFF. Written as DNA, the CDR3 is TGCAGCGTTGTAGAGACGGAGGGCACTGAAGCTTTCTTT.

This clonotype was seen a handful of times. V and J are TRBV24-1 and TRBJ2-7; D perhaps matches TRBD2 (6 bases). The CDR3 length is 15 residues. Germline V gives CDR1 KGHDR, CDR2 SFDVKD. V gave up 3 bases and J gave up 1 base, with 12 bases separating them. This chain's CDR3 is CATSDPRLGSYEQYF. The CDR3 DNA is TGTGCCACCAGTGATCCCAGACTAGGTTCCTACGAGCAGTACTTC.

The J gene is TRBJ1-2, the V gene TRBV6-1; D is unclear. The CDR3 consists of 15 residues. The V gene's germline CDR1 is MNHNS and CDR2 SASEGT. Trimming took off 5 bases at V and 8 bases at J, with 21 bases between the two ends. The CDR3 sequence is CASSNLGGSREGYTF. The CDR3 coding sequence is TGTGCCAGCAGTAATCTCGGCGGCTCAAGGGAGGGCTACACCTTC.

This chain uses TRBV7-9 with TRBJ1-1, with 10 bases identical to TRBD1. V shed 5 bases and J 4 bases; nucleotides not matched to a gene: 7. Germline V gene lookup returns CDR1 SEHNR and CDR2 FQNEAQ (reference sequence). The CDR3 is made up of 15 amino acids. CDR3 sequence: CASSTGTGDGTEAFF. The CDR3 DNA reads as TGTGCCAGCAGCACCGGGACAGGGGACGGCACTGAAGCTTTCTTT. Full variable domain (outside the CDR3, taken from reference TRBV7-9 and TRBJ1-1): DTGVSQNPRHKITKRGQNVTFRCDPISEHNRLYWYRQTLGQGPEFLTYFQNEAQLEKSRLLSDRFSAERPKGSFSTLEIQRTEQGDSAMYLCASSTGTGDGTEAFFGQGTRLTVV.

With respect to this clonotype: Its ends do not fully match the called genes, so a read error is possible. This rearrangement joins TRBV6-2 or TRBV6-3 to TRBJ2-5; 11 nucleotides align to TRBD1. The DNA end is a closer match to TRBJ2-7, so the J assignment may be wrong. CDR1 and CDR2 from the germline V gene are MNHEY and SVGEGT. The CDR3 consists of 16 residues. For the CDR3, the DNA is TGTGCCAGCGGTTACACCTCCGGGACAGGGGGTTACGAGCAGTACTTC. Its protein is CASGYTSGTGGYEQYF.

CDR3 amino acids: CATRRQGNSPLHF. In DNA, the CDR3 is TGCGCCACCAGGAGGCAGGGCAATTCACCCCTCCACTTT. This sequence joins TRBV5-1 and TRBJ1-6; D might be TRBD1 (5 bases). This CDR3 has 13 amino acids. Trimming cost V 9 bases and J 7 bases, with 14 bases left between them. Germline assignment: CDR1 SGHRS and CDR2 YFSETQ.

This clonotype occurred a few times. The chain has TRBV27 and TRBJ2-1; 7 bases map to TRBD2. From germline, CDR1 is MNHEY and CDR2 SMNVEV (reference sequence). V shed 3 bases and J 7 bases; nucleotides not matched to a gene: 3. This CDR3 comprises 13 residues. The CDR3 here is CASSFGGWNEQFF. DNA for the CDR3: TGTGCCAGCAGTTTCGGGGGGTGGAATGAGCAGTTCTTC.

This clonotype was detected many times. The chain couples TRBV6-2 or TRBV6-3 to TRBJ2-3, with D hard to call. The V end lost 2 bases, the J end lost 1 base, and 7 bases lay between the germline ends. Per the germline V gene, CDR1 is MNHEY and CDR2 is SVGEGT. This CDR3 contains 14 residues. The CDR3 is CASSYTYGTDTQYF. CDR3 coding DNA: TGTGCCAGCAGTTACACCTACGGCACAGATACGCAGTATTTT.

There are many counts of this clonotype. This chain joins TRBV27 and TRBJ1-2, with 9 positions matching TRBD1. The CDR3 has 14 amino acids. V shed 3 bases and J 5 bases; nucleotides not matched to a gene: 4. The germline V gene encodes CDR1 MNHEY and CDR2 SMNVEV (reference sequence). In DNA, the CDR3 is TGTGCCAGCAGTTTGTCGACAGGGGGATATGGCTACACCTTC. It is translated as CASSLSTGGYGYTF.

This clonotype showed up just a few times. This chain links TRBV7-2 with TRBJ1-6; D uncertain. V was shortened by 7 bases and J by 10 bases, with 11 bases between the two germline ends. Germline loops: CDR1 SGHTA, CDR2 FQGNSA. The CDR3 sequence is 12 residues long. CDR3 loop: CASTREESPLHF. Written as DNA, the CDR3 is TGTGCCAGCACCCGAGAGGAGTCACCCCTCCACTTT.

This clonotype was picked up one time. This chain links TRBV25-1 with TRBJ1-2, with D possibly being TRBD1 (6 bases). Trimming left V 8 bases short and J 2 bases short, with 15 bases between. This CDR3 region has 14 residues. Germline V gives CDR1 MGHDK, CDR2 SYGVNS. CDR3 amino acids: CASSRGGLNYGYTF. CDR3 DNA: TGTGCCAGCTCTAGAGGGGGGCTCAACTATGGCTACACCTTC.

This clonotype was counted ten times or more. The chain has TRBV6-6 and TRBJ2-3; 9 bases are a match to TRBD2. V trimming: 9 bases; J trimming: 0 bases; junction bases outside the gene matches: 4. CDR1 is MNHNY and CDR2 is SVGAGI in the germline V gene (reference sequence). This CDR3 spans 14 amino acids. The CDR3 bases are TGTGCCAGTCTGACTAGCGGTAGCACAGATACGCAGTATTTT. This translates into CASLTSGSTDTQYF.

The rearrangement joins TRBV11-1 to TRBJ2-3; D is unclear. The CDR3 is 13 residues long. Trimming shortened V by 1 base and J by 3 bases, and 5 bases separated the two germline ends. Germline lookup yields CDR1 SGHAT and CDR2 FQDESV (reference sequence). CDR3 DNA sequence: TGTGCCAGCAGCTTAGAGGAGACAGATACGCAGTATTTT. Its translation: CASSLEETDTQYF.